The 28 T cell receptor beta chains in this list originate from one sample, sequenced in a study of blood T cell repertoires in COVID-19. Repertoires were generated with immunoSEQ multiplex PCR, while TCRdb's copy carries only in-frame clones and drops some. The data show some 250,000 clones, just under 90% seen once. The sample comprised PBMCs or T cells enriched from blood (not recorded which). All receptors derive from a woman in her 30s with acute COVID-19.

J is TRBJ1-6 and V is TRBV3-1 (or the pseudogene TRBV3-2), with 10 bases fitting TRBD1. Per the germline V gene, CDR1 is LGHDT and CDR2 is YNNKEL (reference sequence). The CDR3 runs 16 residues. The V gene end was trimmed by 5 bases and the J gene end by 9 bases; junction bases not matched to a gene: 10. The CDR3 DNA follows: TGTGCCAGCAGCTCACGGGACAGGGGTTCAGGTTCACCCCTCCACTTT. Translation: CASSSRDRGSGSPLHF.

This chain links TRBV30 with TRBJ1-6, with D perhaps TRBD1 (5 bases). This CDR3 spans 15 amino acids. V was cut by 3 bases and J by 4 bases, with 13 bases left in between. Germline loops: CDR1 GTSNPN, CDR2 SVGIG (reference sequence). The CDR3 loop is CAWSGGPFYNSPLHF. The CDR3 nucleotides read TGTGCCTGGAGCGGGGGACCTTTTTATAATTCACCCCTCCACTTT.

The rearrangement joins TRBV10-3 to TRBJ1-5; D unclear. CDR3 length equals 17 residues. Germline-derived CDR1 and CDR2 are ENHRY and SYGVKD. V was trimmed by 3 bases and J by 1 base, leaving 16 bases between them. CDR3 DNA: TGTGCCATCAGTGACGGAGCGCTCCCTGACAGCAATCAGCCCCAGCATTTT. It specifies CAISDGALPDSNQPQHF.

This chain links TRBV27 with TRBJ1-4; maybe TRBD1 (6 bases). The CDR3 runs to 20 residues. Per germline, CDR1 MNHEY and CDR2 SMNVEV (reference sequence). The V gene lost 4 bases and the J gene lost 0 bases, with 24 bases spanning the gap. CDR3 region: CASSSEGVNRVVATNEKLFF. The CDR3 region has the DNA TGTGCCAGCAGTTCCGAGGGGGTAAACAGGGTCGTTGCAACTAATGAAAAACTGTTTTTT.

This sequence joins TRBV7-2 and TRBJ2-7; tentatively, D is TRBD2 (6 bases). V was cut by 5 bases and J by 6 bases, with 11 bases left in between. The CDR3 runs 12 residues. Germline values: CDR1 SGHTA, CDR2 FQGNSA. This CDR3 reads CASSRGGIEQYF. The CDR3 DNA reads as TGTGCCAGCAGCCGTGGGGGGATCGAGCAGTACTTC.

The V call is TRBV27, the J call TRBJ2-2, with a possible D match to TRBD2 (5 bases). CDR1 is MNHEY, CDR2 SMNVEV, per germline (reference sequence). With 3 bases removed from V and 3 bases from J, the gap between germline ends came to 11 bases. The CDR3 consists of 15 residues. CDR3 sequence reads: CASSLAGWDTGELFF. The CDR3 DNA is TGTGCCAGCAGTTTGGCGGGTTGGGACACCGGGGAGCTGTTTTTT.

The chain joins TRBV5-4 to TRBJ2-1; 9 bases agree with TRBD2. The CDR3 consists of 17 residues. The germline gives CDR1 SGHNT, CDR2 YYREEE (reference sequence). V lost 3 bases, J lost 0 bases, and 7 bases stayed unmatched. The CDR3 sequence: CASSSGLAPYSYNEQFF. Here the CDR3 DNA reads TGTGCCAGCAGCTCCGGACTAGCGCCCTACTCCTACAATGAGCAGTTCTTC.

The chain uses TRBV5-4 and TRBJ1-2; 7 nucleotides agree with TRBD1. After removal of 3 bases from V and 6 bases from J, the junction contained 5 bases not matched to a gene. The CDR3 is 13 residues long. Germline CDR1 is SGHNT and CDR2 is YYREEE (reference sequence). In DNA, the CDR3 is TGTGCCAGCAGCTCGCCAGGACAGGATGGCTACACCTTC. This codes for CASSSPGQDGYTF.

The chain is built from TRBV5-4 and TRBJ1-1; 7 positions match TRBD1. The ends lost 4 bases at V and 4 bases at J; junction bases unmatched: 7. The CDR3 sequence is 14 residues long. Germline values: CDR1 SGHNT, CDR2 YYREEE (reference sequence). The CDR3 bases are TGTGCCAGCAGCGCAGACAGGGTAATCACTGAAGCTTTCTTT. Amino acids: CASSADRVITEAFF.

The chain recombines TRBV7-2 with TRBJ1-5; D gene unclear. CDR1 is SGHTA and CDR2 is FQGNSA in the germline V gene. V was trimmed by 4 bases and J by 5 bases, leaving 12 bases between them. This CDR3 region has 14 residues. The CDR3 loop reads CASSSLGRDQPQHF. In nucleotides, the CDR3 is TGTGCCAGCAGCTCGCTAGGGAGGGATCAGCCCCAGCATTTT. Looking up the rest from reference TRBV7-2 and TRBJ1-5 gives the full variable domain: GAGVSQSPSNKVTEKGKDVELRCDPISGHTALYWYRQSLGQGLEFLIYFQGNSAPDKSGLPSDRFSAERTGGSVSTLTIQRTQQEDSAVYLCASSSLGRDQPQHFGDGTRLSIL.

The chain joins TRBV18 to TRBJ2-2; the D gene is possibly TRBD2 (6 bases). The ends were cut back, 6 bases at V and 10 bases at J, with 21 bases in the middle. The CDR3 runs 15 residues. Germline V gene data show CDR1 as KGHSH and CDR2 as LQKENI. CDR3 sequence reads: CASSDGDFLFQELFF. For the CDR3, the DNA is TGTGCCAGCTCTGATGGGGACTTCCTTTTCCAGGAGCTGTTTTTT.

The chain carries TRBV5-4 and TRBJ2-3, with 14 bases fitting TRBD2. The J segment lost 4 bases and the V segment lost 4 bases, leaving 5 bases of the junction unmatched. This CDR3 spans 16 amino acids. Germline CDR1 reads SGHNT; CDR2 reads YYREEE (reference sequence). The CDR3 spells CASSVGLAGDSDTQYF. The CDR3 DNA follows: TGTGCCAGCAGCGTGGGACTAGCGGGGGACTCAGATACGCAGTATTTT. Supplemented by reference TRBV5-4 and TRBJ2-3, the full variable domain reads ETGVTQSPTHLIKTRGQQVTLRCSSQSGHNTVSWYQQALGQGPQFIFQYYREEENGRGNFPPRFSGLQFPNYSSELNVNALELDDSALYLCASSVGLAGDSDTQYFGPGTRLTVL.

The chain recombines TRBV29-1 with TRBJ2-1; 11 nucleotides align to TRBD2. Looked up from germline, CDR1 is SQVTM and CDR2 is ANQGSEA. This CDR3 contains 14 residues. J gave up 9 bases and V 4 bases, and 8 bases lay outside the gene matches. The CDR3 DNA reads as TGCAGCGTTGCGGTAGCGGGGGGGCCGGGTGAGCAGTTCTTC. Protein: CSVAVAGGPGEQFF.

This rearrangement joins TRBV5-1 to TRBJ1-4, with a possible D match to TRBD1 (6 bases). Germline CDR1 SGHRS, CDR2 YFSETQ. Trimming took 1 base from V and 0 from J, leaving 16 bases between them. CDR3 length equals 18 residues. This CDR3 is CASSLLAGAHTTNEKLFF. The CDR3 bases are TGCGCCAGCAGCTTGTTGGCAGGGGCACATACAACTAATGAAAAACTGTTTTTT.

V usage is TRBV5-1 and J usage is TRBJ1-5; 8 bases are shared with TRBD1. CDR1 and CDR2 from the germline V gene are SGHRS and YFSETQ. V shed 4 bases, J shed 4 bases, and the junction held 7 bases outside the gene matches. CDR3 length: 15 amino acids. CDR3 sequence: CASSPTGGRNQPQHF. The CDR3 nucleotides are TGCGCCAGCAGCCCCACAGGGGGTCGTAATCAGCCCCAGCATTTT. Full variable domain (rest looked up from reference TRBV5-1 and TRBJ1-5): KAGVTQTPRYLIKTRGQQVTLSCSPISGHRSVSWYQQTPGQGLQFLFEYFSETQRNKGNFPGRFSGRQFSNSRSEMNVSTLELGDSALYLCASSPTGGRNQPQHFGDGTRLSIL.

The chain employs TRBV6-5 and TRBJ1-1; 7 nucleotides match TRBD1. CDR1 MNHEY and CDR2 SVGAGI come from the germline V gene. The J segment lost 0 bases and the V segment lost 7 bases, leaving 5 bases of the junction unmatched. CDR3 length equals 14 residues. The CDR3 coding sequence is TGTGCCAGCACCATGACAGGGTTGAACACTGAAGCTTTCTTT. Protein: CASTMTGLNTEAFF.

The J gene is TRBJ1-1, the V gene TRBV30, with D unclear. The CDR3 loop spans 14 amino acids. Germline CDR1 GTSNPN, CDR2 SVGIG (reference sequence). Trimming removed 2 bases at V and 3 bases at J, with 13 bases between. Written as DNA, the CDR3 is TGTGCCTGGAGTCGCCGCAGGCGGGACACTGAAGCTTTCTTT. Its translation: CAWSRRRRDTEAFF.

This clone was found a few times. V usage is TRBV4-2 and J usage is TRBJ1-1, with D perhaps matching TRBD1 (6 bases). The CDR3 consists of 13 residues. V was pared by 5 bases and J by 1 base, with 8 bases between. The germline CDR1 and CDR2 sequences are LGHNA and YNFKEQ. The CDR3 loop reads CASSTTGNTEAFF. DNA of the CDR3: TGTGCCAGCAGCACGACAGGGAACACTGAAGCTTTCTTT.

The chain carries TRBV2 and TRBJ1-1; D possibly corresponds to TRBD1 (6 bases). The V end was cut by 6 bases, the J end by 0 bases, with 14 bases between. From germline, CDR1 is SNHLY and CDR2 FYNNEI. The CDR3 runs 15 residues. This chain's CDR3 is CASSVGGRVNTEAFF. The CDR3, as DNA: TGTGCCAGCAGCGTCGGGGGGCGGGTGAACACTGAAGCTTTCTTT. Drawing the rest from reference TRBV2 and TRBJ1-1, the complete variable domain is EPEVTQTPSHQVTQMGQEVILRCVPISNHLYFYWYRQILGQKVEFLVSFYNNEISEKSEIFDDQFSVERPDGSNFTLKIRSTKLEDSAMYFCASSVGGRVNTEAFFGQGTRLTVV.

The chain links TRBV27 to TRBJ1-5, with 7 nucleotides matching TRBD1. This CDR3 region has 15 residues. Trimming took 3 bases from V and 4 from J; bases not matched to a gene: 6. Germline lookup yields CDR1 MNHEY and CDR2 SMNVEV (reference sequence). This CDR3 reads CASSLTGLGNQPQHF. In nucleotides, the CDR3 is TGTGCCAGCAGTTTGACAGGGCTAGGGAATCAGCCCCAGCATTTT.

The V and J genes are TRBV10-3 and TRBJ1-1; 9 bases are a match to TRBD1. The CDR3 contains 15 residues. The germline V gene encodes CDR1 ENHRY and CDR2 SYGVKD. V lost 5 bases to trimming and J lost 1 base; unmatched junction nucleotides: 5. Here the CDR3 reads CAISSTGGQNTEAFF. In DNA, the CDR3 is TGTGCCATCAGTTCAACAGGGGGCCAGAACACTGAAGCTTTCTTT.

The rearrangement joins TRBV15 to TRBJ1-2; D gene ambiguous. Trimming cost V 1 base and J 2 bases, with 5 bases left between them. Germline assignment: CDR1 LNHNV and CDR2 YYDKDF (reference sequence). This CDR3 is built from 13 residues. The CDR3 loop is CATSRVSNYGYTF. As DNA, the CDR3 is TGTGCCACCAGCAGAGTCTCGAACTATGGCTACACCTTC.

The chain has TRBV7-2 and TRBJ1-1; D is unresolved. CDR1 is SGHTA, CDR2 FQGNSA, per germline. The CDR3 contains 13 residues. Deletions cut 3 bases from V and 0 bases from J, with 5 bases between. This CDR3 reads CASSFGMNTEAFF. DNA of the CDR3: TGTGCCAGCAGCTTCGGTATGAACACTGAAGCTTTCTTT.

V usage is TRBV27 and J usage is TRBJ2-3, with 13 bases aligning to TRBD2. Germline CDR1 is MNHEY and CDR2 is SMNVEV (reference sequence). The ends lost 6 bases at V and 0 bases at J; junction bases unmatched: 12. This CDR3 contains 19 residues. The DNA for the CDR3 is TGTGCCAGCAGCACCATGACTAGCGGGGGGTATGCTAGCACAGATACGCAGTATTTT. Translating gives CASSTMTSGGYASTDTQYF.

V gene TRBV25-1 combines with J gene TRBJ2-2, with 12 bases that match TRBD2. In germline, CDR1 is MGHDK, CDR2 SYGVNS. The V and J ends lost 8 bases and 8 bases, in that order; junction bases with no gene match: 3. CDR3 length: 13 amino acids. Written as DNA, the CDR3 is TGTGCCAGCGGCGGACTAGCGGGGGGGGAGCTGTTTTTT. It specifies CASGGLAGGELFF.

This clone was seen just once. The chain uses TRBV9 and TRBJ1-2; a weak D match, TRBD1 (5 bases). V shed 6 bases and J shed 4 bases, with 10 bases lying between them. The CDR3 totals 12 residues. Germline CDR1 and CDR2: SGDLS and YYNGEE. CDR3 sequence reads: CASTSGGYGYTF. Here the CDR3 DNA reads TGTGCCAGCACCTCGGGGGGCTATGGCTACACCTTC. Full variable domain (missing parts from reference TRBV9 and TRBJ1-2): DSGVTQTPKHLITATGQRVTLRCSPRSGDLSVYWYQQSLDQGLQFLIQYYNGEERAKGNILERFSAQQFPDLHSELNLSSLELGDSALYFCASTSGGYGYTFGSGTRLTVV.

This clone has a handful of counts. The V and J genes are TRBV12-3 or TRBV12-4 and TRBJ1-2; possible D gene TRBD1, 6 bases. The CDR3 consists of 12 residues. V gave up 4 bases and J gave up 6 bases, with 9 bases separating them. The CDR3 DNA reads TGTGCCAGCAGTTCAGGGGACGATGGCTACACCTTC. Translated, it gives CASSSGDDGYTF.

The chain employs TRBV5-4 and TRBJ1-1; D gene ambiguous. The CDR3 is 12 amino acids. In germline, CDR1 is SGHNT, CDR2 YYREEE (reference sequence). The V gene lost 9 bases and the J gene lost 1 base, with 10 bases spanning the gap. The CDR3 DNA reads as TGTGCCAACTCAGACACGAACACTGAAGCTTTCTTT. Protein: CANSDTNTEAFF.